Listed below are T cell receptor beta chains from one sample, sequenced in a study of T cell responses to AZD1222 COVID-19 vaccine. The data were produced by immunoSEQ multiplex PCR, yet TCRdb's version contains in-frame clones alone and is incomplete. The repertoire holds some 150,000 clones, roughly 91% seen once, with about 1.9% in the top ten. The material sequenced was peripheral blood, taken on day 0 of AZD1222 vaccination. Every receptor here comes from an adult in good health. Each CDR3 is given with its conserved first and last residue. A D gene is named only where the DNA matches it firmly. Only some rows state a clone size, as once, few, many or a class for expanded clones.

d_call,clone_size,j_call,v_call,cdr3_aa,cdr3_nt
-,once,TRBJ1-1,TRBV14,CASSLAAGTEAFF,TGTGCCAGCAGCCTTGCGGCAGGGACTGAAGCTTTCTTT
-,-,TRBJ2-3,TRBV12-3/TRBV12-4,CASSTTRSYTQYF,TGTGCCAGCAGTACGACTAGAAGTTATACGCAGTATTTT
TRBD1,-,TRBJ1-2,TRBV7-9,CASSPGQKYGYTF,TGTGCCAGCAGCCCGGGACAGAAATATGGCTACACCTTC
-,-,TRBJ2-3,TRBV20-1,CSAIEGTDTQYF,TGCAGTGCTATTGAGGGCACAGATACGCAGTATTTT
-,-,TRBJ2-1,TRBV5-1,CASSSRTANEQFF,TGCGCCAGCAGCTCCAGGACAGCTAATGAGCAGTTCTTC
TRBD2,-,TRBJ2-7,TRBV4-1,CASSQEAGAGAYEQYF,TGCGCCAGCAGCCAAGAAGCGGGAGCAGGGGCCTACGAGCAGTACTTC
-,-,TRBJ1-3,TRBV7-9,CASSYQGGRSSGNTIYF,TGTGCCAGCAGCTACCAGGGAGGAAGGAGCTCTGGAAACACCATATATTTT
TRBD1,-,TRBJ2-5,TRBV5-6,CASTKGAGETQYF,TGTGCCAGTACCAAGGGGGCGGGTGAGACCCAGTACTTC
-,-,TRBJ1-1,TRBV5-8,CASSGQGAATEAFF,TGTGCCAGCAGCGGACAAGGGGCGGCCACTGAAGCTTTCTTT
-,-,TRBJ1-3,TRBV7-8,CASSVTQSSGNTIYF,TGTGCCAGCAGCGTTACACAGAGCTCTGGAAACACCATATATTTT